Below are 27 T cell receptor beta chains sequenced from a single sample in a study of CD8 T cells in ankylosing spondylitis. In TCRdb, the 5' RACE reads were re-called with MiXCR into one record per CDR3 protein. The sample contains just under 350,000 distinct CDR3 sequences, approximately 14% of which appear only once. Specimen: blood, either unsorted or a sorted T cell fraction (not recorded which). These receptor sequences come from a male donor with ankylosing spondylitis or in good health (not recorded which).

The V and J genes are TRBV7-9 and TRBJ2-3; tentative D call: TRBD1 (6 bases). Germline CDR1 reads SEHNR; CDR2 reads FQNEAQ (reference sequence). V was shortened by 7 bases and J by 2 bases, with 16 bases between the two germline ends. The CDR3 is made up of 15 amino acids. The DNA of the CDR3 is TGTGCCAGCATCGCCTCCGGGACACTCACAGATACGCAGTATTTT. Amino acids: CASIASGTLTDTQYF.

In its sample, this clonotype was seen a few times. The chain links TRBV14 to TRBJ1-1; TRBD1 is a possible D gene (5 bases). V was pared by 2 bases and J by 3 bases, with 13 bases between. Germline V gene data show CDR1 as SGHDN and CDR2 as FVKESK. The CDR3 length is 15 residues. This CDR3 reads CASSQLDRFYTEAFF. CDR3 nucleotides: TGTGCCAGCAGCCAACTTGACAGATTTTACACTGAAGCTTTCTTT.

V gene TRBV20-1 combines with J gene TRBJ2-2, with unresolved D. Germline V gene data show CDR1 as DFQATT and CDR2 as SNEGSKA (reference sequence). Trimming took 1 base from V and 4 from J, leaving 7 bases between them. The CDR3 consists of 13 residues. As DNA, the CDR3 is TGCAGTGCTAGAGGCACTGCCACCGGGGAGCTGTTTTTT. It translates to CSARGTATGELFF.

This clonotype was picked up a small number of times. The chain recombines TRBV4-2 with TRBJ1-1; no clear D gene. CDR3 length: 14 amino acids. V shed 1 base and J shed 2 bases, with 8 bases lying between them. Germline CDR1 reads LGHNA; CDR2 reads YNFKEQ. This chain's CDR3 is CASSQAQENTEAFF. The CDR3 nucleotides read TGTGCCAGCAGCCAAGCCCAGGAAAACACTGAAGCTTTCTTT.

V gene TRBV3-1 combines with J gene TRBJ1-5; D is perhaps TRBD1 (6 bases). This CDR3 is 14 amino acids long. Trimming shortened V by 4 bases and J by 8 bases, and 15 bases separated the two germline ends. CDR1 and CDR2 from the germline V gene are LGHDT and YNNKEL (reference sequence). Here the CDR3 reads CASSPSGTMEPQHF. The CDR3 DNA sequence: TGTGCCAGCAGCCCATCCGGGACAATGGAGCCCCAGCATTTT.

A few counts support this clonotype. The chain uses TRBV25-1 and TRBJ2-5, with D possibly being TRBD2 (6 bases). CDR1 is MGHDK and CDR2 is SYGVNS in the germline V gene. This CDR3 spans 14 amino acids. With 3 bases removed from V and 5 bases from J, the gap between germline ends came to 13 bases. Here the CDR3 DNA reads TGTGCCAGCAGTGAGGTGGCAGGGAGGGAGACCCAGTACTTC. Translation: CASSEVAGRETQYF.

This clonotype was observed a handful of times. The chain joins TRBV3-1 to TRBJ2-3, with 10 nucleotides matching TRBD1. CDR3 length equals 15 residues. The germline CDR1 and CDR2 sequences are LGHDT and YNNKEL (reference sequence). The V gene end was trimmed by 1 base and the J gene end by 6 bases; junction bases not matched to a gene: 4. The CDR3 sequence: CASSQGQGAWDTQYF. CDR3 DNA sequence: TGTGCCAGCAGCCAAGGACAGGGGGCATGGGATACGCAGTATTTT.

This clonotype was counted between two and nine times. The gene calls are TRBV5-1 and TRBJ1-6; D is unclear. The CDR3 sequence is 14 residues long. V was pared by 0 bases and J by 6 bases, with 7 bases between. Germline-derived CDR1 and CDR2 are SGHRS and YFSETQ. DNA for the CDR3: TGCGCCAGCAGCTTGGATCCCCTTAATTCACCCCTCCACTTT. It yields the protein CASSLDPLNSPLHF. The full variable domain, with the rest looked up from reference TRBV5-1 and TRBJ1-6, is KAGVTQTPRYLIKTRGQQVTLSCSPISGHRSVSWYQQTPGQGLQFLFEYFSETQRNKGNFPGRFSGRQFSNSRSEMNVSTLELGDSALYLCASSLDPLNSPLHFGNGTRLTVT.

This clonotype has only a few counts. DNA of the CDR3: TGTGCCAGCAGCCGGGGACAGTTCACAGATACGCAGTATTTT. It codes for CASSRGQFTDTQYF. V gene TRBV14 combines with J gene TRBJ2-3; 7 positions match TRBD1. Germline V CDR1 and CDR2: SGHDN, FVKESK. Losses at the gene ends were 4 bases for V and 2 bases for J; bases not matched to a gene: 3. The CDR3 is 14 amino acids. Full variable domain (outside the CDR3, taken from reference TRBV14 and TRBJ2-3): EAGVTQFPSHSVIEKGQTVTLRCDPISGHDNLYWYRRVMGKEIKFLLHFVKESKQDESGMPNNRFLAERTGGTYSTLKVQPAELEDSGVYFCASSRGQFTDTQYFGPGTRLTVL.

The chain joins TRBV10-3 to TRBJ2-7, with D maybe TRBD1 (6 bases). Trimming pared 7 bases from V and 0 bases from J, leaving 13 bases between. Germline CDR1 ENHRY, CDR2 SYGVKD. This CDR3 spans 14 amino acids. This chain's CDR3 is CAIKAQGSSYEQYF. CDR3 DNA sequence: TGTGCCATCAAGGCTCAGGGGAGCTCCTACGAGCAGTACTTC.

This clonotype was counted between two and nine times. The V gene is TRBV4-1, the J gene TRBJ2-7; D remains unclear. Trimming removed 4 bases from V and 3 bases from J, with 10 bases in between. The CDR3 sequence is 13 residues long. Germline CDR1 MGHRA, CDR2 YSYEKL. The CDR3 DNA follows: TGCGCCAGCAGCCCCGGCGGAGACTACGAGCAGTACTTC. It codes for CASSPGGDYEQYF.

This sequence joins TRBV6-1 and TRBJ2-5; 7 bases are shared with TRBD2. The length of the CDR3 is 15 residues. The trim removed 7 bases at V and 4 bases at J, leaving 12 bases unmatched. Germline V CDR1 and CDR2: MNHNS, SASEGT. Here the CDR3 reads CASTIDSGRGETQYF. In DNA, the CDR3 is TGTGCCAGCACTATCGATAGCGGGCGGGGAGAGACCCAGTACTTC.

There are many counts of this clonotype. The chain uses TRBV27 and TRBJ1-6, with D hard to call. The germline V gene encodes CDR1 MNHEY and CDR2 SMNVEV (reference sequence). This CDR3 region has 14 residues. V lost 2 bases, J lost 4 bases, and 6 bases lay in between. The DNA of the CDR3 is TGTGCCAGCAGTTTAGGCCATTATAATTCACCCCTCCACTTT. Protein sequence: CASSLGHYNSPLHF.

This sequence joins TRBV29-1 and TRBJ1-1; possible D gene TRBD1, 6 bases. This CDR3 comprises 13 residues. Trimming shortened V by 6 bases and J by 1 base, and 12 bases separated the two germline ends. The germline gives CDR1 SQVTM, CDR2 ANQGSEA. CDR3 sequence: CSVGQGRNTEAFF. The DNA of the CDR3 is TGCAGCGTAGGTCAGGGGAGGAACACTGAAGCTTTCTTT.

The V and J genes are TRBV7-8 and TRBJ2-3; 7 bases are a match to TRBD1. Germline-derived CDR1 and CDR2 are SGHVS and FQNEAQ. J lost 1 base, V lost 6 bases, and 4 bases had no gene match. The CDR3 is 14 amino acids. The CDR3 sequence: CASRAGTGTDTQYF. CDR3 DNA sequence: TGTGCCAGCAGAGCCGGGACAGGCACAGATACGCAGTATTTT.

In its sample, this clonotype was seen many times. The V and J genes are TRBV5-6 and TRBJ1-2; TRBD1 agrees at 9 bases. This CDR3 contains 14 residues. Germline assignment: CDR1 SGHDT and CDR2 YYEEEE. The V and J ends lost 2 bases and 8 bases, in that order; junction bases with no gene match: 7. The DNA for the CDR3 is TGTGCCAGCAGCTTCCCTACAGGGGGCTGGGGCTACACCTTC. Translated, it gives CASSFPTGGWGYTF. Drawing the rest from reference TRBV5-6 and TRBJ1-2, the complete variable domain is DAGVTQSPTHLIKTRGQQVTLRCSPKSGHDTVSWYQQALGQGPQFIFQYYEEEERQRGNFPDRFSGHQFPNYSSELNVNALLLGDSALYLCASSFPTGGWGYTFGSGTRLTVV.

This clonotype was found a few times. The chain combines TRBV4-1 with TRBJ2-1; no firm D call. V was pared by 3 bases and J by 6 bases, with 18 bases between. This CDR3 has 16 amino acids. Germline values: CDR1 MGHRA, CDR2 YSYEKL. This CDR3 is CASSHTPHLAGNEQFF. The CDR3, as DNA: TGCGCCAGCAGCCACACTCCCCACTTAGCTGGCAATGAGCAGTTCTTC.

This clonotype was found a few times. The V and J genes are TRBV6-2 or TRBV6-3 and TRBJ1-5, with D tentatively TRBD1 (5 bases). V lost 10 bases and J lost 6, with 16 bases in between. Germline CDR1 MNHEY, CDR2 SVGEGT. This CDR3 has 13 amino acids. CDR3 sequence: CATKGPRGQPQHF. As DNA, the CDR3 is TGTGCCACCAAGGGACCAAGGGGTCAGCCCCAGCATTTT.

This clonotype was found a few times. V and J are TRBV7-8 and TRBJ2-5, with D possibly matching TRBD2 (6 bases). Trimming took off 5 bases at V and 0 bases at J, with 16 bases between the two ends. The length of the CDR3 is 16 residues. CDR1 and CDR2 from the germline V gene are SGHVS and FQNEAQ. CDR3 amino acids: CASSPPSAGNQETQYF. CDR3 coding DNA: TGTGCCAGCAGCCCTCCTAGCGCCGGTAACCAAGAGACCCAGTACTTC.

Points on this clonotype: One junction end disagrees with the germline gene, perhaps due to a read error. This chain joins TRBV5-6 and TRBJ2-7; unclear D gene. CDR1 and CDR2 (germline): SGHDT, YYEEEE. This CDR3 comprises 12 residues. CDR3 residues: CASSLEPYGQYF. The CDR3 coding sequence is TGTGCCAGCAGCTTGGAGCCTTACGGGCAGTACTTC.

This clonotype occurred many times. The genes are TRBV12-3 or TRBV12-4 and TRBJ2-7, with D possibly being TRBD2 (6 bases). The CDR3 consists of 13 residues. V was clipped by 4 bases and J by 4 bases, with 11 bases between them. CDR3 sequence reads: CASSSGTVYEQYF. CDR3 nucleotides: TGTGCCAGCAGTTCCGGGACTGTATACGAGCAGTACTTC.

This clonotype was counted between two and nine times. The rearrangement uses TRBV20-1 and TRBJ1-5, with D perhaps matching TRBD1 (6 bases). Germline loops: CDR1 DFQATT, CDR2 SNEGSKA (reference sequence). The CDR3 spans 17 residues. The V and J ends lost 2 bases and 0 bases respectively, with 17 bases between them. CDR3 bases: TGCAGTGCTAGACCTCAGGGGCGAACCTATAGCAATCAGCCCCAGCATTTT. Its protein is CSARPQGRTYSNQPQHF.

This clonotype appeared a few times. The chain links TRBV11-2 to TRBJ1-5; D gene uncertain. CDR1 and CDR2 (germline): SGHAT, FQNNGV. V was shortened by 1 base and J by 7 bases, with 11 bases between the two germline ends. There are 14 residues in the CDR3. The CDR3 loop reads CASSLAGYRQPQHF. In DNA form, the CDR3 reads TGTGCCAGCAGCTTAGCTGGGTACAGACAGCCCCAGCATTTT.

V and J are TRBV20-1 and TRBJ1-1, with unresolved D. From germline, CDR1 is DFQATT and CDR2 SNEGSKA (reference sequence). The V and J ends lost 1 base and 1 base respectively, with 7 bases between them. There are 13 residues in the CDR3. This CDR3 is CSARGYENTEAFF. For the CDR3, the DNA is TGCAGTGCTAGAGGATATGAGAACACTGAAGCTTTCTTT.

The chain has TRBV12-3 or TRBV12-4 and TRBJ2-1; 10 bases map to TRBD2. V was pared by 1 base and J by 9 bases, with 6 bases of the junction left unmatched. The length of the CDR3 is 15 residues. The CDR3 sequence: CASSLGLAGALEQFF. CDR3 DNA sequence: TGTGCCAGCAGTTTAGGTCTAGCGGGGGCTCTTGAGCAGTTCTTC.

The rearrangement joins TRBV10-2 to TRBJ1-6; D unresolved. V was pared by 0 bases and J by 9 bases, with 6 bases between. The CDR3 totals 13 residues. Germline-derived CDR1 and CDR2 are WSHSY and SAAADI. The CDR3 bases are TGCGCCAGCAGTGAGTCGAGTGTTTCACCCCTCCACTTT. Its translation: CASSESSVSPLHF.

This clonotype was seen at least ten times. DNA of the CDR3: TGCGCCAGCAGCTTGGGACAGCCCAATGAGCAGTTCTTC. It yields the protein CASSLGQPNEQFF. J is TRBJ2-1 and V is TRBV5-1, with D tentatively TRBD1 (5 bases). Germline V gives CDR1 SGHRS, CDR2 YFSETQ. V was clipped by 0 bases and J by 6 bases, with 7 bases between them. The CDR3 runs 13 residues.